This T cell receptor (beta chain) was captured by sequencing in a study of blood T cell repertoires in COVID-19. Study-level information: In each case, the material was cDNA or gDNA derived from T cells, B-cell-depleted T cells, or PBMCs.

Germline CDR1 SGHTA, CDR2 FQGTGA. Losses at the gene ends were 5 bases for V and 5 bases for J; bases not matched to a gene: 5. The CDR3 is made up of 16 amino acids. Original methodology: Reference gene primer amplification gave nucleated cell count estimates. Repertoires were generated with immunoSEQ multiplex PCR, while TCRdb's copy carries only in-frame clones and drops some. That table supplies the V and J calls and clone size; D and trimming were determined from the DNA. Of roughly 71,000 clones in the sample, almost 85% were seen once. J is TRBJ2-2 and V is TRBV7-3; TRBD2 matches at 13 bases. This sequence was found in a middle-aged man with acute or convalescent COVID-19. The specimen was peripheral blood. Written as DNA, the CDR3 is TGTGCCAGCAGCCCCAGACTAGCGGGGGGTACCGGGGAGCTGTTTTTT. Protein: CASSPRLAGGTGELFF.